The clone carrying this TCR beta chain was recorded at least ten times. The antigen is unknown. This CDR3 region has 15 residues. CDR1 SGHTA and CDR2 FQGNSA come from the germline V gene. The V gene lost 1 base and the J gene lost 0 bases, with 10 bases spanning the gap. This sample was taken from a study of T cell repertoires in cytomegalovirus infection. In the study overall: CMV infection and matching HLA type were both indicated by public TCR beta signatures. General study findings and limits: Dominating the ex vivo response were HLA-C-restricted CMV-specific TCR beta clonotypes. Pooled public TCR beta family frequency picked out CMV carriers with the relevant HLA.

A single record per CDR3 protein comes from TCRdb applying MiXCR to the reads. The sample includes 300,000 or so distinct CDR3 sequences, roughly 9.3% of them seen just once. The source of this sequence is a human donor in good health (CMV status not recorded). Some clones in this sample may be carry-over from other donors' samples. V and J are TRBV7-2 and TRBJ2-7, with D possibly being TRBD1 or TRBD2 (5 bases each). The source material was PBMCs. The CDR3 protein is CASSLGLGRSYEQYF. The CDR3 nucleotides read TGTGCCAGCAGCTTAGGGTTGGGACGCTCCTACGAGCAGTACTTC. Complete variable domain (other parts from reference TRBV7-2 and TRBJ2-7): GAGVSQSPSNKVTEKGKDVELRCDPISGHTALYWYRQSLGQGLEFLIYFQGNSAPDKSGLPSDRFSAERTGGSVSTLTIQRTQQEDSAVYLCASSLGLGRSYEQYFGPGTRLTVT.